Included here is one T cell receptor beta chain sequence, with context. The record originates from a study of blood T cell repertoires in COVID-19. This CDR3 has 16 residues. The ends were cut back, 2 bases at V and 4 bases at J, with 17 bases in the middle. CDR1 and CDR2 (germline): MDHEN, SYDVKM. The method was immunoSEQ multiplex PCR; TCRdb's version includes in-frame clones alone and lacks a portion of them. The table shows some 250,000 clones, with roughly 85% occurring only once. V usage is TRBV28 and J usage is TRBJ1-2, with D perhaps matching TRBD1 (6 bases). Specimen: PBMCs or T cells enriched from blood (not recorded which). The source of this sequence is a woman in her 50s who had recovered from COVID-19. CDR3 bases: TGTGCCAGCAGTTTAAGTTTTGGACAGCCTCTCTATGGCTACACCTTC. It encodes CASSLSFGQPLYGYTF.